This T cell receptor beta chain was identified in a study of blood T cell repertoires in COVID-19. Data came from immunoSEQ multiplex PCR; TCRdb stores just in-frame clones and leaves some out. Among roughly 200,000 clones listed, almost 90% were seen once. This CDR3 spans 16 amino acids. CDR1 is LGHDT, CDR2 YNNKEL, per germline (reference sequence). Trimming removed 0 bases from V and 7 bases from J; junction bases left unmatched: 6. Material: peripheral blood. The receptor's source is a man aged 18 to 30 with active or convalescent COVID-19. The chain uses TRBV3-1 (or the pseudogene TRBV3-2) and TRBJ1-1; 12 bases match TRBD1. The CDR3 here is CASSQEGQGAEVEAFF. As DNA, the CDR3 is TGTGCCAGCAGCCAAGAGGGACAGGGGGCAGAGGTTGAAGCTTTCTTT.